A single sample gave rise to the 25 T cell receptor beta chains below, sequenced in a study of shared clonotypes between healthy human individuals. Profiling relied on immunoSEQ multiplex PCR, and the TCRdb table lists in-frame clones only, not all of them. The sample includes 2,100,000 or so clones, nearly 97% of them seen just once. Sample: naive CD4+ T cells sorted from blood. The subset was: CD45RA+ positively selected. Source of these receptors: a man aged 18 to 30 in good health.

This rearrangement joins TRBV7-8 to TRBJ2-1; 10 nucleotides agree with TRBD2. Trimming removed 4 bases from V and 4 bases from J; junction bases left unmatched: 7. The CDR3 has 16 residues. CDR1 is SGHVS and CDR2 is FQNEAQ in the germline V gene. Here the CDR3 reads CASSSLLAGTYNEQFF. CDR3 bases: TGTGCCAGCAGCTCACTACTAGCGGGGACTTACAATGAGCAGTTCTTC. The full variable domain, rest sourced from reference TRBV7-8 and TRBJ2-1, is GAGVSQSPRYKVAKRGQDVALRCDPISGHVSLFWYQQALGQGPEFLTYFQNEAQLDKSGLPSDRFFAERPEGSVSTLKIQRTQQEDSAVYLCASSSLLAGTYNEQFFGPGTRLTVL.

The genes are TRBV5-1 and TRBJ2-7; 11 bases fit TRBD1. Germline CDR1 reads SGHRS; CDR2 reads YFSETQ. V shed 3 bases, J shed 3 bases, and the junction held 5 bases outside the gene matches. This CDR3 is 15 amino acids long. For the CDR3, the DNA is TGCGCCAGCAGCTCCGGGACAGGGGGTGACTACGAGCAGTACTTC. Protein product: CASSSGTGGDYEQYF. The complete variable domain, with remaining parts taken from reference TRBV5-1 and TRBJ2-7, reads KAGVTQTPRYLIKTRGQQVTLSCSPISGHRSVSWYQQTPGQGLQFLFEYFSETQRNKGNFPGRFSGRQFSNSRSEMNVSTLELGDSALYLCASSSGTGGDYEQYFGPGTRLTVT.

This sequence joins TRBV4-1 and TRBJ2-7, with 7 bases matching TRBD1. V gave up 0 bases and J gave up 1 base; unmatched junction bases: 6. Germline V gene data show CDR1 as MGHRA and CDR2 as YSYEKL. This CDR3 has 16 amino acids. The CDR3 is CASSQDLGRGSYEQYF. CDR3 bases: TGCGCCAGCAGCCAAGATCTGGGCAGGGGGTCCTACGAGCAGTACTTC.

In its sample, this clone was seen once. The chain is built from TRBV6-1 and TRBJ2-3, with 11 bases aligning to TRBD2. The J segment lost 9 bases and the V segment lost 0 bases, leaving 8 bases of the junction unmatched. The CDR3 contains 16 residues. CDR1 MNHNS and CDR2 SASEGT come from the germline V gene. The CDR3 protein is CASSEALRLAGGTQYF. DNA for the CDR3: TGTGCCAGCAGTGAAGCGCTTCGGCTAGCGGGAGGCACGCAGTATTTT.

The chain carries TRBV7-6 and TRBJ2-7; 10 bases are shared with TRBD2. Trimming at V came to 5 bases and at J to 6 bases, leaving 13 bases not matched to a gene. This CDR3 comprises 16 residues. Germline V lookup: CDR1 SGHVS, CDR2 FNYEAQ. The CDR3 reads CASSPLLAGSLSEQYF. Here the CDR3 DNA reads TGTGCCAGCAGCCCATTACTAGCGGGGAGCCTTTCCGAGCAGTACTTC.

The CDR3: CASSTRGGYNQPQHF. The CDR3 coding sequence is TGTGCCAGCAGCACCAGGGGAGGTTACAATCAGCCCCAGCATTTT. J is TRBJ1-5 and V is TRBV7-2; tentatively, D is TRBD1 (6 bases). The CDR3 runs to 15 residues. In germline, CDR1 is SGHTA, CDR2 FQGNSA. V lost 5 bases, J lost 3 bases, and 14 bases lay in between.

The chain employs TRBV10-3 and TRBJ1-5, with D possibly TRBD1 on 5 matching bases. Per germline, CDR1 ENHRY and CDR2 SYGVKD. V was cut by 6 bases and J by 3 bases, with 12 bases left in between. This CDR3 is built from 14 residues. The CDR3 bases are TGTGCCATCAGCGCAATTGGGGCCAATCAGCCCCAGCATTTT. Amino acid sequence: CAISAIGANQPQHF.

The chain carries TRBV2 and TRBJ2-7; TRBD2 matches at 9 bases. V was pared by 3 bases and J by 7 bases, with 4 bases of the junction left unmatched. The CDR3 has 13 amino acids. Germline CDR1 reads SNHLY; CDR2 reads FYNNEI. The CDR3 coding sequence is TGTGCCAGCAGTGATACAACTAGCGGGGAGCAGTACTTC. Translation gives CASSDTTSGEQYF.

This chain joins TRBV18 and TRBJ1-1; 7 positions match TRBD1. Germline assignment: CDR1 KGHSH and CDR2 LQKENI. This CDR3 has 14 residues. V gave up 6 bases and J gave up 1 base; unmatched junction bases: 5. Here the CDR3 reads CASSQGQRNTEAFF. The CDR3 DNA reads TGTGCCAGCTCCCAGGGACAGAGGAACACTGAAGCTTTCTTT.

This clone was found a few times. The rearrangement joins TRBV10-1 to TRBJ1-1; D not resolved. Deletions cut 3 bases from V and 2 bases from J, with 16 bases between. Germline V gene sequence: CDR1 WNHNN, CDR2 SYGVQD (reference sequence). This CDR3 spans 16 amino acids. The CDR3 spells CASSDTIPGRNTEAFF. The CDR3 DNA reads TGCGCCAGCAGTGATACTATCCCAGGCCGAAACACTGAAGCTTTCTTT.

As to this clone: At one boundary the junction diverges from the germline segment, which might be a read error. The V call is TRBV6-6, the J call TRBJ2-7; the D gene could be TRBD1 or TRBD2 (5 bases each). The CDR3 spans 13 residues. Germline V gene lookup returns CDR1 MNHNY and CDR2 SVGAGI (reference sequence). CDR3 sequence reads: CASSPGRQREGNF. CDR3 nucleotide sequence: TGTGCCAGCAGTCCAGGGAGACAGCGCGAGGGAAACTTC.

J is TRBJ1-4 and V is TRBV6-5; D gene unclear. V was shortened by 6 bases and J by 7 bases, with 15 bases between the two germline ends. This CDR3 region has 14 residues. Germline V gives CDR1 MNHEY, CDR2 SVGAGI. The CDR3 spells CASRPDTTFEKLFF. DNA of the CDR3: TGTGCCAGCAGACCAGACACGACGTTTGAAAAACTGTTTTTT.

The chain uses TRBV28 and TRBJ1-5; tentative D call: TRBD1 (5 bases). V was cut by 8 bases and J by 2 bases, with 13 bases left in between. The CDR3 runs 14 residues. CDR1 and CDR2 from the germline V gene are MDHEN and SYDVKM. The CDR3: CASERGGGNQPQHF. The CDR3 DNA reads TGTGCCAGCGAAAGGGGCGGGGGCAATCAGCCCCAGCATTTT. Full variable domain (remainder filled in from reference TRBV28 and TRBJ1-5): DVKVTQSSRYLVKRTGEKVFLECVQDMDHENMFWYRQDPGLGLRLIYFSYDVKMKEKGDIPEGYSVSREKKERFSLILESASTNQTSMYLCASERGGGNQPQHFGDGTRLSIL.

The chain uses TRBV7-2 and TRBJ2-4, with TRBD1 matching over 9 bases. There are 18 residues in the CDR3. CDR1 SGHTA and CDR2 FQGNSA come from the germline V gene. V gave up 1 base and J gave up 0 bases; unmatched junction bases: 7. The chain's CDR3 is CASSLEGRGQGAKNIQYF. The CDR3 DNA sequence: TGTGCCAGCAGCTTAGAAGGGAGGGGACAGGGAGCCAAAAACATTCAGTACTTC.

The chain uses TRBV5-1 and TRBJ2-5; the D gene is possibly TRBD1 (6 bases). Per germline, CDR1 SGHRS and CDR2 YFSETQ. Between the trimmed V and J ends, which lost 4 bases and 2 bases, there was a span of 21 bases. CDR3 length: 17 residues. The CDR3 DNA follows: TGCGCCAGCAGCCCCAACCAGGGGAAGGGCGCACAAGAGACCCAGTACTTC. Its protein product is CASSPNQGKGAQETQYF.

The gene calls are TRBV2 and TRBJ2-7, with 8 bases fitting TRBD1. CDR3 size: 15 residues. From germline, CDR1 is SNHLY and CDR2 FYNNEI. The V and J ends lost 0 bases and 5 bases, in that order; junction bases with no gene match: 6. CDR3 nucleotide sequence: TGTGCCAGCAGTGAAGCGGCGACAGGGGCGCACGAGCAGTACTTC. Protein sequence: CASSEAATGAHEQYF.

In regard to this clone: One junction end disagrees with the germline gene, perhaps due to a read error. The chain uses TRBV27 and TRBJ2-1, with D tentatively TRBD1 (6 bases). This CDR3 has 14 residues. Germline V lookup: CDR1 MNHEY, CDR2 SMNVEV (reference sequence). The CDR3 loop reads CASSLSRGFGEQFF. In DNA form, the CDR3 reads TGTGCCAGTAGTTTATCCAGGGGATTCGGTGAGCAGTTCTTC.

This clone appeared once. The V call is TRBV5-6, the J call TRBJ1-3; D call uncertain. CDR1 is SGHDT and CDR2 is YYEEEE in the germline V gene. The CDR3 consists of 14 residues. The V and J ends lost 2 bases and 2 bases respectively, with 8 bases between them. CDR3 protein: CASSFTVTGNTIYF. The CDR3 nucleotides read TGTGCCAGCAGCTTCACAGTCACTGGAAACACCATATATTTT.

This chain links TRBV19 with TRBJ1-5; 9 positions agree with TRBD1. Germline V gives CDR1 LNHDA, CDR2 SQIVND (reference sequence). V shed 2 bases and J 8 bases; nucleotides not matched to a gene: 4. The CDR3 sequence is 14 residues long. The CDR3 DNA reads TGTGCCAGTAGTATATGGACAGGGGAGAAGCCCCAGCATTTT. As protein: CASSIWTGEKPQHF.

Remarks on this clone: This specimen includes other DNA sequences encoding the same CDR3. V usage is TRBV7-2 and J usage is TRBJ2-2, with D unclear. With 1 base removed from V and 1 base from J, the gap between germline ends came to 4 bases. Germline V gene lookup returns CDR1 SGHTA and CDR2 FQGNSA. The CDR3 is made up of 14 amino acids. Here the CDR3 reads CASSLGGNTGELFF. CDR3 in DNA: TGTGCCAGCAGCTTAGGAGGGAACACCGGGGAGCTGTTTTTT.

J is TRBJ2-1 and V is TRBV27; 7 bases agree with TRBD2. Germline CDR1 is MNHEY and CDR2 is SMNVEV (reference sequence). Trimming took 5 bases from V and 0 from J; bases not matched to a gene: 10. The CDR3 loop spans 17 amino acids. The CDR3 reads CASSLTAGTSSYNEQFF. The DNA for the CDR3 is TGTGCCAGCAGTCTGACAGCGGGAACCAGCTCCTACAATGAGCAGTTCTTC.

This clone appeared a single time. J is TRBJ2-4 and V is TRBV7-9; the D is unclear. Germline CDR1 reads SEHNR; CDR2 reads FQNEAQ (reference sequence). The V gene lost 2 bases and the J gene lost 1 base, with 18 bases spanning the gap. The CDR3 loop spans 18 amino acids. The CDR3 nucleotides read TGTGCCAGCAGCTTAAATTCCGTTGTTCTTAGGGCCAAAAACATTCAGTACTTC. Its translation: CASSLNSVVLRAKNIQYF.

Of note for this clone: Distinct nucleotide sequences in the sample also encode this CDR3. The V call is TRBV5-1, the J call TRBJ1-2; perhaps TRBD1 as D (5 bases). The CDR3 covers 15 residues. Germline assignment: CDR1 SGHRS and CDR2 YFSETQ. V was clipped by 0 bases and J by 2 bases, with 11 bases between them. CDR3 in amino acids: CASSLGGQGNYGYTF. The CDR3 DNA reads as TGCGCCAGCAGCTTGGGAGGGCAGGGCAACTATGGCTACACCTTC.

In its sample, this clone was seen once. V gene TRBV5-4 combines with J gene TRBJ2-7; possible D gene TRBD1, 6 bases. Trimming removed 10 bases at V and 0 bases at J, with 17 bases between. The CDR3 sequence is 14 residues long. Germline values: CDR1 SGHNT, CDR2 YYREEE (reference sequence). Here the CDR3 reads CAGKQGLSSYEQYF. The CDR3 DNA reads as TGTGCCGGAAAACAGGGATTAAGCTCCTACGAGCAGTACTTC.

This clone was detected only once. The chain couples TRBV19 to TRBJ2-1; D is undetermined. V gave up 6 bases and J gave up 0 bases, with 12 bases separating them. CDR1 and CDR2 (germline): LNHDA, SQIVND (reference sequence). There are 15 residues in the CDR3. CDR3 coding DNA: TGTGCCAGTAGCCCCGCCTTCGGCTCCTACAATGAGCAGTTCTTC. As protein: CASSPAFGSYNEQFF.